The following is a T cell receptor beta chain sequence with its context. Its antigen target is currently unknown. No base quality information exists; no much larger clone differs at one position. The library was produced with the immunoSEQ multiplex PCR assay. Held by TCRdb, this immuneACCESS table contains in-frame sequences only and omits some clones. Under half of the omission traces to an unresolved V gene where checked; the cause of the rest is unknown. The sample yields some 100,000 clones; over 80% were counted once. About 15% of the sample is in the top ten clones. Focal radiation therapy combined with CTLA-4 blockade (ipilimumab) was tested in patients with chemo-refractory metastatic non-small-cell lung cancer. This entry comes from a study of radiotherapy plus CTLA-4 blockade in lung cancer (dated by TCRdb to the late 2010s). Regarding the complete study: Among the enrolled patients, about 19% had an objective response, and about 30% reached disease control. General findings and caveats noted by the study authors: After treatment with radiotherapy and ipilimumab, TCR clones that originated in tumors expanded in peripheral blood. Early dynamic changes in blood T cell clones, together with increased serum interferon-beta after radiation, were reported as the strongest predictors of response.

The CDR3 holds 13 amino acids from the cysteine to the phenylalanine. Only CDR3 DNA is held: 39 bases, read in frame from base 1. The V end gives up 11 bases and the J end 2 bases, leaving 6 bases in the junction not matched to a gene. The CDR1 and CDR2 encoded by the germline V gene are ENHRY and SYGVKD. The TCR was taken from a human donor with non-small cell lung cancer that progressed on radiotherapy plus ipilimumab. Sequenced material: peripheral blood, taken from a patient treated with radiotherapy plus ipilimumab. The chain was built from TRBV10-3 and TRBJ2-5; 9 nucleotides in the junction match TRBD2. The CDR3 region: CALAAGGQETQYF. The nucleotide sequence reads as follows: TGTGCCCTTGCGGCGGGGGGGCAAGAGACCCAGTACTTC.